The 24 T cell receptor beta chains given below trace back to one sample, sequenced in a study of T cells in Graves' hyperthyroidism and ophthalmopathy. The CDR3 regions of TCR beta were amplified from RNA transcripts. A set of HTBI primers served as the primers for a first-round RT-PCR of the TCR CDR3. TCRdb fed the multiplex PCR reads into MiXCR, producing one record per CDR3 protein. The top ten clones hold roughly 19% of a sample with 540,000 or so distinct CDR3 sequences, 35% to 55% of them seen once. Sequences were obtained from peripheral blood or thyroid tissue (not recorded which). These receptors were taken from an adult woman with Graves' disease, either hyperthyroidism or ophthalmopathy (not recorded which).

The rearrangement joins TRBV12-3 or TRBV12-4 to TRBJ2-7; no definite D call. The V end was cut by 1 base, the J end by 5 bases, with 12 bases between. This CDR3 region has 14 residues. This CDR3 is CASSLVGQFHEQYF. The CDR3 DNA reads TGTGCCAGCAGTTTAGTAGGGCAGTTCCACGAGCAGTACTTC.

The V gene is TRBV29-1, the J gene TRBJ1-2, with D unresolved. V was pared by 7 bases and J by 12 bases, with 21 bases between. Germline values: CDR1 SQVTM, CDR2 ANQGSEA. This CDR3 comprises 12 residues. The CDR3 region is CSAKMGSGGNTF. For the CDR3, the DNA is TGCAGCGCCAAGATGGGTAGTGGTGGAAACACCTTC.

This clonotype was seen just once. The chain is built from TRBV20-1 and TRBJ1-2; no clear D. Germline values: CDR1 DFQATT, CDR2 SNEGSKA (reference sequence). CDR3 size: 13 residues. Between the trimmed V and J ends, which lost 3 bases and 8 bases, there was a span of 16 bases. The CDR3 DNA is TGCAGTGCTAGCTTAGATCCGGGAGGAGGCTACACCTTC. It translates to CSASLDPGGGYTF.

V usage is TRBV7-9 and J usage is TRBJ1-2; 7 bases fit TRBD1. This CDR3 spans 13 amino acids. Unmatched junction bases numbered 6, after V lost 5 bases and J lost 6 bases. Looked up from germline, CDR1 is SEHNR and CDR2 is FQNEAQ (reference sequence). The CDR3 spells CASSLNDRDGYTF. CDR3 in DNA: TGTGCCAGCAGCCTGAATGACAGGGATGGCTACACCTTC.

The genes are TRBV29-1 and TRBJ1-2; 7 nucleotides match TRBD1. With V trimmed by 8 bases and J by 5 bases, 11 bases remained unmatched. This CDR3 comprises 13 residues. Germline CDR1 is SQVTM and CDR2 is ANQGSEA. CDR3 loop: CSTTGALSYGYTF. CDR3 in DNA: TGCAGCACAACAGGGGCCCTGAGTTATGGCTACACCTTC. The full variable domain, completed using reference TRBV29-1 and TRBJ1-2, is SAVISQKPSRDICQRGTSLTIQCQVDSQVTMMFWYRQQPGQSLTLIATANQGSEATYESGFVIDKFPISRPNLTFSTLTVSNMSPEDSSIYLCSTTGALSYGYTFGSGTRLTVV.

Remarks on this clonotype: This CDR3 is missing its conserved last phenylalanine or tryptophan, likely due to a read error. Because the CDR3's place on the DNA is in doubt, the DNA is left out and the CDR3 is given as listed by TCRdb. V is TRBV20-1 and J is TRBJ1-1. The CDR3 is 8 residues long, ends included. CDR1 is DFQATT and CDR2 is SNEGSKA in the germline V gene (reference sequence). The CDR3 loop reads CSARKAFS.

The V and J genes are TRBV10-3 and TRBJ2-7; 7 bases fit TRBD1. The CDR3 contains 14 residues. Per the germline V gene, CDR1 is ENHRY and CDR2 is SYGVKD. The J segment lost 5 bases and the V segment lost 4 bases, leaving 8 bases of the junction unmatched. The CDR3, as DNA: TGTGCCATCAGTGTAGAACAGGGGCTAGACGAGCAGTACTTC. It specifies CAISVEQGLDEQYF.

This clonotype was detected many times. In DNA form, the CDR3 reads TGTGCCAGCAGCGTCTCAGGGGGATCTGAAGCTTTCTTT. Residues: CASSVSGGSEAFF. The gene calls are TRBV5-8 and TRBJ1-1; 7 bases are a match to TRBD1. The CDR3 loop spans 13 amino acids. In germline, CDR1 is SGHTS, CDR2 YDEGEE. The V gene end was trimmed by 4 bases and the J gene end by 6 bases; junction bases not matched to a gene: 6.

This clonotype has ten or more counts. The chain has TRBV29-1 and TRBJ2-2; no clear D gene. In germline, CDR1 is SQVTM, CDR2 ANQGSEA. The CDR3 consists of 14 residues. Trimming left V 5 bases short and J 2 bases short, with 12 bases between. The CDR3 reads CSVLKTGNTGELFF. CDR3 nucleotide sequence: TGCAGCGTTCTCAAGACGGGTAACACCGGGGAGCTGTTTTTT.

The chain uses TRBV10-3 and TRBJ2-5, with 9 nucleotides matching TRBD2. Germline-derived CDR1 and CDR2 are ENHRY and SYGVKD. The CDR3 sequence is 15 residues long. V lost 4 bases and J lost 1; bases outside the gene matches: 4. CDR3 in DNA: TGTGCCATCAGTGGCGGGACTAGCACCCAAGAGACCCAGTACTTC. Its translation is CAISGGTSTQETQYF.

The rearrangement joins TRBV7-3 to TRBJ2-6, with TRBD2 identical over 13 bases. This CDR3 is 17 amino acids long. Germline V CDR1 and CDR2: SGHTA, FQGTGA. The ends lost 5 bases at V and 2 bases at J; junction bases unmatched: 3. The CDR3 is CASSMTSGRTGANVLTF. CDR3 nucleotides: TGTGCCAGCAGCATGACTAGCGGGAGGACTGGGGCCAACGTCCTGACTTTC.

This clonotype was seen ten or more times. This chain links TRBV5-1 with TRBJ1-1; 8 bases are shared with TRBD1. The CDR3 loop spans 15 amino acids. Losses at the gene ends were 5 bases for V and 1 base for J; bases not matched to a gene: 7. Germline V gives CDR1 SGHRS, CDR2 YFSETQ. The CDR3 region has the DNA TGCGCCAGCAGTCCACAGGGGGAACGGAACACTGAAGCTTTCTTT. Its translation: CASSPQGERNTEAFF.

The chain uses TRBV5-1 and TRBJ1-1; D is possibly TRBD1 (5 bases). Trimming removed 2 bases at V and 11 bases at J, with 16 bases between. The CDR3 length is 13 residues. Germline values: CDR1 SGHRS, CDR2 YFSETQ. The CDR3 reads CASSFYGGSVAFF. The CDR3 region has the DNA TGCGCCAGCAGCTTCTATGGGGGATCGGTGGCTTTCTTT.

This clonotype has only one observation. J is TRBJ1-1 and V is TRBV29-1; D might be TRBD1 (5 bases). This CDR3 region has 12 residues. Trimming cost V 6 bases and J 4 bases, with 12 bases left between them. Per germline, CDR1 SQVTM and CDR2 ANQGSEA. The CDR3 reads CSVIGGGTEAFF. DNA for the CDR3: TGCAGCGTCATCGGCGGGGGCACTGAAGCTTTCTTT. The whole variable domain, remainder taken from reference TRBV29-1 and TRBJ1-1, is SAVISQKPSRDICQRGTSLTIQCQVDSQVTMMFWYRQQPGQSLTLIATANQGSEATYESGFVIDKFPISRPNLTFSTLTVSNMSPEDSSIYLCSVIGGGTEAFFGQGTRLTVV.

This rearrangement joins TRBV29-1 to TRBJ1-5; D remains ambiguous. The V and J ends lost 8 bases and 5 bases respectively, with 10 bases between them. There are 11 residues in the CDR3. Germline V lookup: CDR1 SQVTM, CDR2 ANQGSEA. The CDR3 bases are TGCAGCTCCGGGAGGGATCAGCCCCAGCATTTT. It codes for CSSGRDQPQHF.

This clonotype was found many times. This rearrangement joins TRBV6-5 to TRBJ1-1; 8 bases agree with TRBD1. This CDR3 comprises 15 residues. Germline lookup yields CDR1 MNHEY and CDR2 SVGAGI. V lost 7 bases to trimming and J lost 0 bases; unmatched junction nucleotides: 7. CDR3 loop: CASNLDRAMNTEAFF. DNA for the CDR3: TGTGCCAGCAACCTGGACAGGGCGATGAACACTGAAGCTTTCTTT.

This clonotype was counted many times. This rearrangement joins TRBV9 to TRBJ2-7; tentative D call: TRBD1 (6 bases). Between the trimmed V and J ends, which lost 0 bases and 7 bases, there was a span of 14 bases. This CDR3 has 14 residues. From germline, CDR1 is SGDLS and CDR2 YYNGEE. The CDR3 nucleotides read TGTGCCAGCAGCGTAGCTACAGGGATCGGAGAGCAGTACTTC. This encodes CASSVATGIGEQYF.

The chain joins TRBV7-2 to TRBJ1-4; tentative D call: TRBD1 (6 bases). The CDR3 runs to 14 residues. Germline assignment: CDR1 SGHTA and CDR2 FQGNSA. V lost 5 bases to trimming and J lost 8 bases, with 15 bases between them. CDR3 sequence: CASSPQGGREKLFF. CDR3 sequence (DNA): TGTGCCAGCAGCCCACAGGGCGGAAGAGAAAAACTGTTTTTT.

The CDR3 coding sequence is TGTGCCAGCAGCGTACAGTCGTCCAACTATGGCTACACCTTC. It codes for CASSVQSSNYGYTF. V and J are TRBV7-2 and TRBJ1-2, with no clear D. The V and J ends lost 5 bases and 2 bases respectively, with 12 bases between them. The CDR3 length is 14 residues. Per the germline V gene, CDR1 is SGHTA and CDR2 is FQGNSA. Combining the CDR3 with reference TRBV7-2 and TRBJ1-2 gives the whole variable domain GAGVSQSPSNKVTEKGKDVELRCDPISGHTALYWYRQSLGQGLEFLIYFQGNSAPDKSGLPSDRFSAERTGGSVSTLTIQRTQQEDSAVYLCASSVQSSNYGYTFGSGTRLTVV.

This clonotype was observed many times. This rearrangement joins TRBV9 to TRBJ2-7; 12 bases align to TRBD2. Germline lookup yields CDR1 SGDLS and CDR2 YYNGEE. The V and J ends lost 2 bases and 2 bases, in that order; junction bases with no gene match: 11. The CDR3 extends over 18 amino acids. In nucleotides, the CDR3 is TGTGCCAGCAGCGTGACTAGCGGGAGTTGGGAAGTCACCTACGAGCAGTACTTC. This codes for CASSVTSGSWEVTYEQYF.

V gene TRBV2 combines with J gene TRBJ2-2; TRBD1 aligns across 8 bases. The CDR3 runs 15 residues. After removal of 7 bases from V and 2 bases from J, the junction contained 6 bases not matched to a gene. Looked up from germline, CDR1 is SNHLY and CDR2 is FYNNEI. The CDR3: CASNRGTLNTGELFF. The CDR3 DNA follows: TGTGCCAGCAACAGGGGGACCCTTAACACCGGGGAGCTGTTTTTT. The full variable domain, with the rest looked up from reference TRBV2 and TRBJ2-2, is EPEVTQTPSHQVTQMGQEVILRCVPISNHLYFYWYRQILGQKVEFLVSFYNNEISEKSEIFDDQFSVERPDGSNFTLKIRSTKLEDSAMYFCASNRGTLNTGELFFGEGSRLTVL.

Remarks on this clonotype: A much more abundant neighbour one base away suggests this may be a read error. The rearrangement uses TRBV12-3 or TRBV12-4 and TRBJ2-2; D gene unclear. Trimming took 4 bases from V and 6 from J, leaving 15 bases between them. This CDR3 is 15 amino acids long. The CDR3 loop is CASSSSIVLPGELFF. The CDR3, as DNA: TGTGCCAGCAGTTCGTCGATAGTACTTCCCGGGGAGCTGTTTTTT.

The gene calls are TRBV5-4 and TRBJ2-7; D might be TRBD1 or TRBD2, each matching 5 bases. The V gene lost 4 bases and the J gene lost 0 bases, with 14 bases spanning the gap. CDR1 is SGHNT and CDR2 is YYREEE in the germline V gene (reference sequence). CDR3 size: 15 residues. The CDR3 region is CASSTWDRNSYEQYF. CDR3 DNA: TGTGCCAGCAGCACCTGGGACCGAAACTCCTACGAGCAGTACTTC. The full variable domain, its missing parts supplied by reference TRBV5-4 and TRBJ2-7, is ETGVTQSPTHLIKTRGQQVTLRCSSQSGHNTVSWYQQALGQGPQFIFQYYREEENGRGNFPPRFSGLQFPNYSSELNVNALELDDSALYLCASSTWDRNSYEQYFGPGTRLTVT.

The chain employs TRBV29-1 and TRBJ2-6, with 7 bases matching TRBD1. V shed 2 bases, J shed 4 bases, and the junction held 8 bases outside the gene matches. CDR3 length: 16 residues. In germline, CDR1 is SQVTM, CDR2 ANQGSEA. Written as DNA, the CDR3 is TGCAGCGTTGAACTATCGCAGGGGGTGGGGGCCAACGTCCTGACTTTC. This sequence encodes CSVELSQGVGANVLTF.